This T cell receptor (beta chain) originates from a study of cytomegalovirus exposure and HLA in healthy donors. The study's findings and limits: Apparent HLA restriction characterized most CMV-associated TCR beta chains in a later analysis.

PCR amplification relied on 60 Vbeta primers (plus 13 Jbeta primers). Only in-frame clones appear in the TCRdb table, and some are missing; sequencing was by immunoSEQ multiplex PCR. The sample records approximately 120,000 clones, about four fifths being singletons. The J segment lost 3 bases and the V segment lost 5 bases, leaving 10 bases of the junction unmatched. Germline V gives CDR1 LNHDA, CDR2 SQIVND (reference sequence). The CDR3 consists of 16 residues. Points on this clone: Its antigen is not known.

This TCR derives from a man aged 35-49 years in good health and CMV-seronegative. The chain joins TRBV19 to TRBJ2-3; 8 nucleotides match TRBD1. Sequencing was performed on PBMCs. This CDR3 reads CASSLVSDRVTDTQYF. CDR3 DNA: TGTGCCAGTAGTCTCGTCTCGGACAGGGTAACAGATACGCAGTATTTT. Variable domain in full (rest from reference TRBV19 and TRBJ2-3): DGGITQSPKYLFRKEGQNVTLSCEQNLNHDAMYWYRQDPGQGLRLIYYSQIVNDFQKGDIAEGYSVSREKKESFPLTVTSAQKNPTAFYLCASSLVSDRVTDTQYFGPGTRLTVL.